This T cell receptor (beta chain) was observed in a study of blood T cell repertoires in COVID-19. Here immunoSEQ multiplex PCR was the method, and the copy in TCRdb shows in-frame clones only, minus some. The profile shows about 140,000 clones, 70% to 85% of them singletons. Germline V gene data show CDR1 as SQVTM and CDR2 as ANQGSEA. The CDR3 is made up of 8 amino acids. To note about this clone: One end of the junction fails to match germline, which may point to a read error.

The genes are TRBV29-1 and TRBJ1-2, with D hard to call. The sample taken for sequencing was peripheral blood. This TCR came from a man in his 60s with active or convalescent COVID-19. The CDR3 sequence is CSVERGDF. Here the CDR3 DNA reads TGCAGCGTTGAGCGAGGTGACTTC.